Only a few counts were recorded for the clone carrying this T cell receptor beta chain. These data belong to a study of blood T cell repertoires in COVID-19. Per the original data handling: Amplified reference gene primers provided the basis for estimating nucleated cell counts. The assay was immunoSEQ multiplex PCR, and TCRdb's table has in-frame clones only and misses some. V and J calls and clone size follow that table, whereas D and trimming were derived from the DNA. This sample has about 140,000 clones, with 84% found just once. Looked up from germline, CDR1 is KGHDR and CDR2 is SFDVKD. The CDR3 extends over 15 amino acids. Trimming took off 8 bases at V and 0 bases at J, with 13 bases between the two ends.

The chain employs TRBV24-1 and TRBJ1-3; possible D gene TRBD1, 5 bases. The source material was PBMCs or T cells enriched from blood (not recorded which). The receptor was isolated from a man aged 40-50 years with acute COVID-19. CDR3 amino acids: CATTRDCFSGNTIYF. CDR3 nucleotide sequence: TGTGCCACCACCCGGGACTGCTTCTCTGGAAACACCATATATTTT.